The rows below give T cell receptor beta chains drawn from one sample of a study of response to subunit inactivated influenza vaccine. TCRdb re-derived calls from the RT-PCR reads in MiXCR, one entry per CDR3 protein. In the table there are around 320,000 distinct CDR3 sequences, approximately 20% of which are singletons. The source material was PBMCs from blood, sampled 21 months after vaccination. The source is a man in his fifties or sixties who received an inactivated influenza vaccine. CDR3s include the opening cysteine and the closing phenylalanine or tryptophan. The D gene is left open where the match is weak. Size is omitted from some rows. Given values are once, few, many or a class for expanded clones.

V gene	D gene	J gene	clone size	CDR3 protein	CDR3 DNA
TRBV5-1	TRBD1	TRBJ1-6	few	CASSFQGGGGSPLHF	TGCGCCAGCAGCTTTCAGGGGGGTGGAGGGTCACCCCTCCACTTT
TRBV18	NA	TRBJ1-2	few	CASSPPGHDLYGYTF	TGTGCCAGCTCACCACCGGGACACGACCTCTATGGCTACACCTTC
TRBV20-1	TRBD1	TRBJ1-5	NA	CSARGDSLSPQHF	TGCAGTGCTAGGGGGGACAGCCTATCGCCCCAGCATTTT
TRBV7-2	NA	TRBJ2-3	few	CASSDPNTQYF	TGTGCCAGCAGCGACCCAAATACGCAGTATTTT
TRBV12-3/TRBV12-4	TRBD1	TRBJ1-5	few	CASSTRGNQPQHF	TGTGCCAGCAGCACCAGGGGGAATCAGCCCCAGCATTTT
TRBV20-1	TRBD1	TRBJ2-1	few	CSAATGTGSYNEQFF	TGCAGTGCAGCCACCGGGACAGGCTCCTACAATGAGCAGTTCTTC
TRBV4-3	NA	TRBJ2-1	few	CASSQGQDSYNEQFF	TGCGCCAGCAGCCAAGGACAGGACTCCTACAATGAGCAGTTCTTC
TRBV29-1	TRBD1	TRBJ2-7	NA	CSVMLQGESYEQYF	TGCAGCGTCATGCTGCAGGGGGAGTCCTACGAGCAGTACTTC
TRBV4-1	TRBD1	TRBJ2-1	NA	CASSHRTGSSYNEQFF	TGCGCCAGCAGCCACAGGACAGGGAGCTCCTACAATGAGCAGTTCTTC
TRBV18	NA	TRBJ2-7	few	CASSQGTESSYEQYF	TGTGCCAGCTCACAAGGGACGGAATCCTCCTACGAGCAGTACTTC
TRBV21-1	NA	TRBJ2-7	once	CPQRPNYEQYF	TGCCCACAGAGGCCAAACTACGAGCAGTACTTC
TRBV15	NA	TRBJ1-5	many	CATSRDRGLGQPQHF	TGTGCCACCAGCAGAGATCGGGGGCTCGGTCAGCCCCAGCATTTT
TRBV14	NA	TRBJ2-5	few	CASSLYAGKQETQYF	TGTGCCAGCAGCCTATACGCGGGGAAACAAGAGACCCAGTACTTC
TRBV7-2	NA	TRBJ2-1	NA	CASSLAPSFSYNEQFF	TGTGCCAGCAGCTTAGCACCCAGCTTTTCCTACAATGAGCAGTTCTTC
TRBV28	TRBD1	TRBJ2-1	NA	CASSIEQGAIPYNEQFF	TGTGCCAGCAGTATAGAACAGGGGGCCATCCCCTACAATGAGCAGTTCTTC
TRBV20-1	NA	TRBJ1-5	few	CSASPGGAGNQPQHF	TGCAGTGCGTCCCCCGGGGGCGCGGGCAATCAGCCCCAGCATTTT
TRBV20-1	NA	TRBJ1-1	NA	CSARGRGVSTEAFF	TGCAGTGCTAGAGGTAGGGGAGTGAGCACTGAAGCTTTCTTT
TRBV11-2	NA	TRBJ2-5	NA	CASSPGPGGETQYF	TGTGCCAGCAGCCCCGGGCCTGGGGGAGAGACCCAGTACTTC
TRBV5-1	TRBD2	TRBJ2-1	few	CASSTRASGGNEQFF	TGCGCCAGCAGCACACGGGCTAGCGGGGGCAATGAGCAGTTCTTC
TRBV6-1	NA	TRBJ2-1	few	CASRPDGGQYNEQFF	TGTGCCAGCAGACCCGACGGGGGCCAGTACAATGAGCAGTTCTTC
TRBV4-1	TRBD1	TRBJ1-1	NA	CASRKTGTDTEAFF	TGCGCCAGCAGAAAGACCGGGACAGACACTGAAGCTTTCTTT
TRBV20-1	NA	TRBJ2-3	NA	CSAGYDGTDTQYF	TGCAGTGCGGGCTACGACGGCACAGATACGCAGTATTTT
TRBV7-2	NA	TRBJ1-2	NA	CASSLQGAPALYGYTF	TGTGCCAGCAGCCTACAGGGTGCCCCCGCACTCTATGGCTACACCTTC
TRBV2	TRBD1	TRBJ2-5	few	CASTGQGRETQYF	TGTGCCAGCACCGGACAGGGGCGAGAGACCCAGTACTTC
TRBV5-1	TRBD1	TRBJ1-1	few	CASSLEGQGGTEAFF	TGCGCCAGCAGCCTCGAGGGACAGGGAGGCACTGAAGCTTTCTTT
TRBV4-3	TRBD1	TRBJ1-6	NA	CASSQDKDRVFSPLHF	TGCGCCAGCAGCCAAGATAAAGACAGGGTTTTTTCACCCCTCCACTTT
TRBV28	NA	TRBJ1-2	NA	CASSLFRNNYGYTF	TGTGCCAGCAGTTTATTTAGAAACAACTATGGCTACACCTTC
TRBV3-1	NA	TRBJ2-1	NA	CASSLPFNEQFF	TGTGCCAGCAGCCTGCCCTTCAATGAGCAGTTCTTC
TRBV3-1	NA	TRBJ1-1	few	CASSQDLAGYTEAFF	TGTGCCAGCAGCCAAGATCTAGCAGGGTATACTGAAGCTTTCTTT
TRBV7-8	NA	TRBJ1-4	few	CASSSTPQGRHEKLFF	TGTGCCAGCAGCTCAACGCCACAGGGAAGACATGAAAAACTGTTTTTT
TRBV2	TRBD2	TRBJ2-5	few	CASKGGRGETQYF	TGTGCCAGCAAGGGCGGGAGAGGAGAGACCCAGTACTTC